This T cell receptor beta chain was found in a study of T cell responses to AZD1222 COVID-19 vaccine. V was cut by 0 bases and J by 3 bases, with 15 bases left in between. The CDR3 consists of 17 residues. Per the germline V gene, CDR1 is SGHRS and CDR2 is YFSETQ. Here immunoSEQ multiplex PCR was the method, and the copy in TCRdb shows in-frame clones only, minus some. Of about 150,000 clones in the sample, 91% were seen once. Remarks on this clone: Its antigen remains unidentified.

General study points: A rise in Spike-specific TCR breadth and depth followed two AZD1222 doses.

The sample was peripheral blood, taken on day 0 of AZD1222 vaccination. The receptor was derived from an adult in good health. The V and J genes are TRBV5-1 and TRBJ1-4; D is unresolved. In DNA form, the CDR3 reads TGCGCCAGCAGCTTGGCCGTGTTGGTGGGCTCTAATGAAAAACTGTTTTTT. Protein sequence: CASSLAVLVGSNEKLFF.